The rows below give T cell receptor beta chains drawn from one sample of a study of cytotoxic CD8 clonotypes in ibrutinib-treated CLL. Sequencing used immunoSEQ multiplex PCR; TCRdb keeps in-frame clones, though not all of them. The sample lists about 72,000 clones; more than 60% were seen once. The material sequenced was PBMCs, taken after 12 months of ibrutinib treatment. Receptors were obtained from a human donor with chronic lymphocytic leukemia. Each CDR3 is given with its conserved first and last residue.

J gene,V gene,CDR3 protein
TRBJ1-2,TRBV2,CASSVEAGDYGYTF
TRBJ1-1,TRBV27,CASSRRSGMNTEAFF
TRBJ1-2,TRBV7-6,CASSFGAQGANYGYTF
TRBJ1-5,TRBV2,CASRRWGNQPQHF
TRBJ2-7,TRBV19,CASRGGNRGEQYF
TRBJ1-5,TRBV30,CAWSVGQGESNQPQHF
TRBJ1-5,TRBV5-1,CASSPGQGDSNQPQHF
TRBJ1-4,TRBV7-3,CASSYLQGPNEKLFF
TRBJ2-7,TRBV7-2,CASSPAGTANYEQYF
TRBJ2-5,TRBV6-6,CASSRRDREWETQYF
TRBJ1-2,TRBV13,CASSLEGGIYGYTF
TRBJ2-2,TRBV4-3,CASSQGGAGGTGELFF
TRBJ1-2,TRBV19,CASSRGTADNYGYTF
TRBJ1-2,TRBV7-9,CASSLGTGTRLYGYTF
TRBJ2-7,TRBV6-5,CASSYPTGSISYEQYF
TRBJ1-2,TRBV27,CASRAAGTPIGGYTF
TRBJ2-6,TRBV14,CASSRPSGANVLTF
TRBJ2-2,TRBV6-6,CASSTPAGGGTGELFF
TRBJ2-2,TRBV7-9,CASSPPDWWAGELFF
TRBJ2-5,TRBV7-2,CASSLSKGSETQYF
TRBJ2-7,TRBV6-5,CASLDRGYEQYF
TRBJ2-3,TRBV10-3,CAISVVAGNTDTQYF
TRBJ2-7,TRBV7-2,CASSVQGNVALYEQYF
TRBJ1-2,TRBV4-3,CASSQVTVVLDGYTF
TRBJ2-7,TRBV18,CASSPPGQGSYEQYF
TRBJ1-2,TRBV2,CASSEGQGYGYTF
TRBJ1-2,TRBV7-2,CASSLAGGNYGYTF
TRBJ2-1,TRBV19,CASSIRDRLGLNEQFF
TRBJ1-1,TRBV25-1,CASSGTMRNTEAFF
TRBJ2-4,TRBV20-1,CSASLVGIQYF
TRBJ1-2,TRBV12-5,CASGLGGERGYTF
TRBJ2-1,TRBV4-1,CASSQVALAGEQFF
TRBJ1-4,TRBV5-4,CASSQYAGEKLFF
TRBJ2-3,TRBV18,CASSPLGGADTQYF
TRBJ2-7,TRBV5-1,CASSPPDSYEQYF
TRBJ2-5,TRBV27,CASSRQGGETQYF
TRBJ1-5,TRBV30,CAWGPYRGVGNQPQHF
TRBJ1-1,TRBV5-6,CASSLIGVNTEAFF
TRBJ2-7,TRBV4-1,CASSRTGQNYEQYF
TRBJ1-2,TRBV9,CASTTGTGNYGYTF
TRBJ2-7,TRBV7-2,CASSLGPNSEQYF
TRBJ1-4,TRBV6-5,CASSYFSRDSNEKLFF
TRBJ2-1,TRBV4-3,CASSQDPAGSSYNEQFF
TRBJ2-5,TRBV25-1,CASNGPGKHDQETQYF
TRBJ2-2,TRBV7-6,CASSHIAGPNTGELFF
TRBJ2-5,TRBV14,CASSHPQGALQETQYF
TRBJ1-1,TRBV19,CASSAQKGTEAFF
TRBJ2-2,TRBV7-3,CASSFTGDTGELFF
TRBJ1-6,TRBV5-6,CASSFRLSNSPLHF
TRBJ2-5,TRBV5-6,CASSVGTGGSETQYF
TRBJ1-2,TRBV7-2,CASSLIRDKDYGYTF
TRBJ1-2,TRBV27,CASSLEGPNYGYTF
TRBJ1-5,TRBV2,CASRVVGSGNQPQHF
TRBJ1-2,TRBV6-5,CASSYRTASNYGYTF
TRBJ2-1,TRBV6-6,CASSYFRGQGFEQFF
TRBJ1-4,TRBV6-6,CASSYSGEANEKLFF
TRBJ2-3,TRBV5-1,CASSLGHTSTDTQYF
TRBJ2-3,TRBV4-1,CASSQDPQLDTQYF